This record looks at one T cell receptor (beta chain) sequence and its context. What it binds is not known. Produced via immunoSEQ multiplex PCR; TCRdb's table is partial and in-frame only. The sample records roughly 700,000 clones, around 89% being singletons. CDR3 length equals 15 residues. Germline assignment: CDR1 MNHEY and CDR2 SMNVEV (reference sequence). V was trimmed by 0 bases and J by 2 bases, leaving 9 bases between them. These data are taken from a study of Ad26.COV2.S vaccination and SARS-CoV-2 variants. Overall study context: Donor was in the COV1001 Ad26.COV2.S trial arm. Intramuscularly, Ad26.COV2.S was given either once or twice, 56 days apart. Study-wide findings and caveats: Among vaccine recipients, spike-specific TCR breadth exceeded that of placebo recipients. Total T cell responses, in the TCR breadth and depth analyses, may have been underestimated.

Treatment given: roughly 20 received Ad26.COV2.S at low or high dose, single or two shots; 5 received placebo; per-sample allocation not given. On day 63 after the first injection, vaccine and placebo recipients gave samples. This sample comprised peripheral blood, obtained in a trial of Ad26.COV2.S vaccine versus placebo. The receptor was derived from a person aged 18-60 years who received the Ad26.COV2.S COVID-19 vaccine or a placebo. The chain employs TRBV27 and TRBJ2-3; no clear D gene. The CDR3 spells CASSLSSLNTDTQYF. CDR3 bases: TGTGCCAGCAGTTTATCTAGTCTCAACACAGATACGCAGTATTTT.